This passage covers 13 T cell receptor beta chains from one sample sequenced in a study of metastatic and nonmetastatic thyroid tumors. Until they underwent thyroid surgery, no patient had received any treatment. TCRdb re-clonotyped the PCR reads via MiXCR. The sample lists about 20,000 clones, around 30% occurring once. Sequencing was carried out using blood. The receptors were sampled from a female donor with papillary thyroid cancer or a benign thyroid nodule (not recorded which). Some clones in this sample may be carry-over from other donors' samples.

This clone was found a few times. The DNA for the CDR3 is TGTGCCACCAGTGACCCCGGACAGGGTAAGGTAGATGAGCAGTTCTTC. Its translation: CATSDPGQGKVDEQFF. V is TRBV24-1 and J is TRBJ2-1, with 8 positions matching TRBD1. CDR1 is KGHDR and CDR2 is SFDVKD in the germline V gene. V trimming: 4 bases; J trimming: 8 bases; junction bases outside the gene matches: 12. This CDR3 spans 16 amino acids.

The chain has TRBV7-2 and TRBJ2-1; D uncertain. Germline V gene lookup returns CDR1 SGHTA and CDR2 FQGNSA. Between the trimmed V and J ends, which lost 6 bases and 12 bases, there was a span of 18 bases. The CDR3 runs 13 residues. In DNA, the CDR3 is TGTGCCAGCAGTCACGGATACCCCTCTCCGCAGTTCTTC. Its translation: CASSHGYPSPQFF.

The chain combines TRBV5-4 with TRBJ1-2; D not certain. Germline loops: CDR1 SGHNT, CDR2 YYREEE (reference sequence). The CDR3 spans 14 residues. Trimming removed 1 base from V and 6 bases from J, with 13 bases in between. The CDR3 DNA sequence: TGTGCCAGCAGCTTGATGGGAGGTTCCCATGGCTACACCTTC. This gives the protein CASSLMGGSHGYTF.

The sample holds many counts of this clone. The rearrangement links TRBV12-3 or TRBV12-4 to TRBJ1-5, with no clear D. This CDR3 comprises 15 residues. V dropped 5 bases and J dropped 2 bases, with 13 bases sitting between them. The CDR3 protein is CASSPAPYGNQPQHF. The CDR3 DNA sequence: TGTGCCAGCAGTCCTGCTCCTTATGGCAATCAGCCCCAGCATTTT.

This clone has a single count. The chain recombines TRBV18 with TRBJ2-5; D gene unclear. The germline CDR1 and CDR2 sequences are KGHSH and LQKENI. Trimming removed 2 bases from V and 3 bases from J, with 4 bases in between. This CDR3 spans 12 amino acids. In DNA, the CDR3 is TGTGCCAGCTCACCATATAAAGAGACCCAGTACTTC. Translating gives CASSPYKETQYF.

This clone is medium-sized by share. In DNA form, the CDR3 reads TGCGCCAGCAGCCAAGATCGCCGGGACAGGGCCAATCAGCCCCAGCATTTT. Amino acid sequence: CASSQDRRDRANQPQHF. This sequence joins TRBV4-1 and TRBJ1-5; TRBD1 aligns across 9 bases. CDR1 and CDR2 from the germline V gene are MGHRA and YSYEKL. The CDR3 extends over 17 amino acids. The J segment lost 3 bases and the V segment lost 0 bases, leaving 6 bases of the junction unmatched.

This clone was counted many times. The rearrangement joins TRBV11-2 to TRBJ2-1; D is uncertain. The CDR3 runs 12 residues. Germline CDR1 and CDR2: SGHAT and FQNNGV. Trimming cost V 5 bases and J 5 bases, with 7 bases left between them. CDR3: CASSLQDNEQFF. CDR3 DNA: TGTGCCAGCAGCCTCCAGGACAATGAGCAGTTCTTC.

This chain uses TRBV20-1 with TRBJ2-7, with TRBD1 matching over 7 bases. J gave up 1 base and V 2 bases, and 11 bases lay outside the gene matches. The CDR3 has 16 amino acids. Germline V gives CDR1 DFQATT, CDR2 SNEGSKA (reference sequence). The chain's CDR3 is CSARTDDRADSYEQYF. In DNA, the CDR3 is TGCAGTGCTAGAACCGACGACAGGGCGGATTCCTACGAGCAGTACTTC.

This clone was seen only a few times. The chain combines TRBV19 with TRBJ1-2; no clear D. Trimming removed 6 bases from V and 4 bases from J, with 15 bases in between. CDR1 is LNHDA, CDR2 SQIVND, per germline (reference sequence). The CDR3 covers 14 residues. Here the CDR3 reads CASSELGVGYGYTF. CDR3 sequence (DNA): TGTGCCAGTAGCGAACTCGGAGTGGGCTATGGCTACACCTTC.

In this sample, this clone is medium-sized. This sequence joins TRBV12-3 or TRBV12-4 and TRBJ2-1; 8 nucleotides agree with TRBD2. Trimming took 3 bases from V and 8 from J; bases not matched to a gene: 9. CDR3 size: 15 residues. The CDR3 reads CASSFGGGPRDEQFF. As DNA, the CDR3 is TGTGCCAGCAGTTTCGGCGGGGGGCCGCGGGATGAGCAGTTCTTC.

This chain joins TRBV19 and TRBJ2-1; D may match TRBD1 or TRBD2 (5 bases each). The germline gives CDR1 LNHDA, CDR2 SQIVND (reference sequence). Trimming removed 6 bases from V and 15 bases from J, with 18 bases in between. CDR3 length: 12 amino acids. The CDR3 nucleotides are TGTGCCAGTAGCCCCGGGACCACTTTCCGGTTCTTC. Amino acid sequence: CASSPGTTFRFF.

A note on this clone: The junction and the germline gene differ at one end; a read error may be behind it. Written as DNA, the CDR3 is TGTGTCAGCACTATGTTCGTTGGGTTCGGGATCGGAGAGCAGTACTTC. Protein product: CVSTMFVGFGIGEQYF. This chain connects TRBV6-1 to TRBJ2-7; D may be TRBD2 (5 bases). Germline V gene data show CDR1 as MNHNS and CDR2 as SASEGT. This CDR3 has 16 residues.

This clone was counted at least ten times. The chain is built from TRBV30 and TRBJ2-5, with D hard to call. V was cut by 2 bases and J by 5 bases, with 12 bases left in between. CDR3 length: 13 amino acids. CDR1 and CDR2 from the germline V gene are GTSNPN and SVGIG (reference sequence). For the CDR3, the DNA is TGTGCCTGGAGTATTAGGATAGGGGAGACCCAGTACTTC. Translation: CAWSIRIGETQYF.